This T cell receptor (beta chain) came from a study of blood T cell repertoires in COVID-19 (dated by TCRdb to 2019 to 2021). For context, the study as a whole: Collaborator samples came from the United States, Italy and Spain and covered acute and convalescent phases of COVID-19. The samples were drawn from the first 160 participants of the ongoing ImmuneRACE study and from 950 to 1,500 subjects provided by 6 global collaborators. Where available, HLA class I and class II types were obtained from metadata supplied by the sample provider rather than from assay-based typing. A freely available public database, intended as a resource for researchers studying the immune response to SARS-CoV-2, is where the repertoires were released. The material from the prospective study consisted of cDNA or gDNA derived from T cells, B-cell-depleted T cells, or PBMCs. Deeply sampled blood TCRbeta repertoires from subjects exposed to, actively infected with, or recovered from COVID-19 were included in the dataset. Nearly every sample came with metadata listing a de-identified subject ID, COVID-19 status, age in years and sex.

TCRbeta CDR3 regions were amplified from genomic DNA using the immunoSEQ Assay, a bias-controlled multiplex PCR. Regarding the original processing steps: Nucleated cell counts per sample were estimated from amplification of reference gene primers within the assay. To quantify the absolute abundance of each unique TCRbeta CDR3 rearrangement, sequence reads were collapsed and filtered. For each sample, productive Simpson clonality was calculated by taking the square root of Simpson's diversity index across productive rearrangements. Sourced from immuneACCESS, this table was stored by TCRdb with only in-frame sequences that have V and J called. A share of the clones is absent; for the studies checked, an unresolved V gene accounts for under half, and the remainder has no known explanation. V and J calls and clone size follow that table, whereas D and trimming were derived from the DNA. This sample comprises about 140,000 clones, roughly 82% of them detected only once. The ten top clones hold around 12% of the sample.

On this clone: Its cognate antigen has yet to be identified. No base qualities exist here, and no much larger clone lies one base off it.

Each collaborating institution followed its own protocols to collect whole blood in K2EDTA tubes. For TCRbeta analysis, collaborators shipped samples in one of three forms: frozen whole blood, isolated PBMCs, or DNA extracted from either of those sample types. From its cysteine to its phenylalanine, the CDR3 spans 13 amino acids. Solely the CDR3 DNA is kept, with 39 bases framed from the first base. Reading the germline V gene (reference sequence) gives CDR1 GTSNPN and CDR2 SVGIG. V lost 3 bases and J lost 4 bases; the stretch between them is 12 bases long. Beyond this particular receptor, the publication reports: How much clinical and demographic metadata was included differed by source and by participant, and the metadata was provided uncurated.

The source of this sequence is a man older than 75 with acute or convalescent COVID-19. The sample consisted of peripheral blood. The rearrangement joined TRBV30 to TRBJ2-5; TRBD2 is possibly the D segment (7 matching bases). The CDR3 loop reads CAWRRGRGETQYF. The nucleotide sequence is TGTGCCTGGAGGAGGGGGAGGGGAGAGACCCAGTACTTC.